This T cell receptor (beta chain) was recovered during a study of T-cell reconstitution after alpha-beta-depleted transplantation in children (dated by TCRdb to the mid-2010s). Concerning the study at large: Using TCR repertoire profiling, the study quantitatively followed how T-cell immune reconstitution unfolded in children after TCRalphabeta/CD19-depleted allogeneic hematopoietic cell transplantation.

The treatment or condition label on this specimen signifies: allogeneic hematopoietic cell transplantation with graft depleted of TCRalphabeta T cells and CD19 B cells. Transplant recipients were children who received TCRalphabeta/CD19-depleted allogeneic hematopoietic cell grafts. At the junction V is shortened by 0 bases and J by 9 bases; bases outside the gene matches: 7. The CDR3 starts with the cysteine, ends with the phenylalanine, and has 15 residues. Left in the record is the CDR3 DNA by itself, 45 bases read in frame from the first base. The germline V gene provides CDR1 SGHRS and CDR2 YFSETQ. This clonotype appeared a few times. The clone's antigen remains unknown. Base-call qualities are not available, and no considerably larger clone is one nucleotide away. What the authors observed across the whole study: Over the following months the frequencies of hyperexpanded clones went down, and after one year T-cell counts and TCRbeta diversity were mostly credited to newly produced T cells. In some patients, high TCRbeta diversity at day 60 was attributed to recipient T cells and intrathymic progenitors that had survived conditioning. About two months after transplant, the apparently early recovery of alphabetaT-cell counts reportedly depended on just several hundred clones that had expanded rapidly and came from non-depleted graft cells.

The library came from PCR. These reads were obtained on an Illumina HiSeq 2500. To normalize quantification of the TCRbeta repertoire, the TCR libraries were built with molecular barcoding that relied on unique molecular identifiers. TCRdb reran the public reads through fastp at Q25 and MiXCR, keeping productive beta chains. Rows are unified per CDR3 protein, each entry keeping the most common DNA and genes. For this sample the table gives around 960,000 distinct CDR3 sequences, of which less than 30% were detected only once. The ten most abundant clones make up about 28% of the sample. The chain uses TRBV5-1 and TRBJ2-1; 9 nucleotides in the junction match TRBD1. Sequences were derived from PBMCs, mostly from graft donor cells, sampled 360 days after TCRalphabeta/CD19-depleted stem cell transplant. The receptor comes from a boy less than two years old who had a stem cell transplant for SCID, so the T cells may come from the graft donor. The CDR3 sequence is CASSLAEVQGAEQFF. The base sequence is TGCGCCAGCAGCTTGGCGGAGGTACAGGGGGCTGAGCAGTTCTTC. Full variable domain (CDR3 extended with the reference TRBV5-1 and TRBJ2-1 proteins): KAGVTQTPRYLIKTRGQQVTLSCSPISGHRSVSWYQQTPGQGLQFLFEYFSETQRNKGNFPGRFSGRQFSNSRSEMNVSTLELGDSALYLCASSLAEVQGAEQFFGPGTRLTVL.